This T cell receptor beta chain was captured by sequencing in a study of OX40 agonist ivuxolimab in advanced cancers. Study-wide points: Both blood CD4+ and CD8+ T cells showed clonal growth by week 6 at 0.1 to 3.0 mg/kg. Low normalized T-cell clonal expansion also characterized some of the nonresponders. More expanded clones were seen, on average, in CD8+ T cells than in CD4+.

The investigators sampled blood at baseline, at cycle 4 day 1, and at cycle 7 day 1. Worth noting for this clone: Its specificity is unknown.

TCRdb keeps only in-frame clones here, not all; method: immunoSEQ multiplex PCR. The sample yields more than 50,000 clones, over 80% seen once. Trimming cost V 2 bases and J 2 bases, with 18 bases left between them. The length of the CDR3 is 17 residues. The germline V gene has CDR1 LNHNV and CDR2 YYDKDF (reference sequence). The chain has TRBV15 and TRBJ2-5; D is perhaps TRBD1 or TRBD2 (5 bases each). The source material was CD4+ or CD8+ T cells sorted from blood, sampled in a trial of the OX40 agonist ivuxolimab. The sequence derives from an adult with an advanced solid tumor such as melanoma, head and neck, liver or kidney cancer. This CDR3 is CATSRSPRRDVQETQYF. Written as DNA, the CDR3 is TGTGCCACCAGCAGATCTCCGCGCCGGGACGTGCAAGAGACCCAGTACTTC.